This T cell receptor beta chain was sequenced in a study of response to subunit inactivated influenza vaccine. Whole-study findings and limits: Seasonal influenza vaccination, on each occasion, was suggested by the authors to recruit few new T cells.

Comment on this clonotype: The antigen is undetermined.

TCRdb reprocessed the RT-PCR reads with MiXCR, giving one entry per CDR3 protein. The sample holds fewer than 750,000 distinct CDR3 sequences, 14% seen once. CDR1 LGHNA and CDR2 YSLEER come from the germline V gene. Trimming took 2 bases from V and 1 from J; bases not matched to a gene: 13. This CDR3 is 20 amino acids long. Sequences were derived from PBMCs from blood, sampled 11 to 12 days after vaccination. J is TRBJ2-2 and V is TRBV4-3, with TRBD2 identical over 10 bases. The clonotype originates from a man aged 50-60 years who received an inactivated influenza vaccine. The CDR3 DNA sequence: TGCGCCAGCAGCCAACGTCCTAGCGGGGGCTTCTTTGGGAACACCGGGGAGCTGTTTTTT. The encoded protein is CASSQRPSGGFFGNTGELFF.